The sample holds a few counts of the clone carrying this T cell receptor beta chain. The data stem from a study of blood T cell repertoires in COVID-19. About the study: Specimens from acute and convalescent COVID-19 originated in the United States, Italy and Spain.

Categorization into cohorts depended on clinical history that participants reported. In the authors' workflow: Counts of nucleated cells, estimated from reference gene primer amplification, were obtained. This table comes from immunoSEQ multiplex PCR, and its TCRdb copy is limited to in-frame clones, with some not included. The D gene and trimming were derived from the DNA, and the V and J assignments and clone size from that table. The table includes a few hundred thousand clones, more than 85% detected once. Trimming left V 5 bases short and J 4 bases short, with 11 bases between. CDR1 is PRHDT and CDR2 is FYEKMQ in the germline V gene (reference sequence). The CDR3 has 14 amino acids.

This chain connects TRBV13 to TRBJ1-4; D not certain. The specimen sequenced was PBMCs or T cells enriched from blood (not recorded which). The receptor was derived from a woman in her 30s who had recovered from COVID-19. CDR3: CASSHGSSNEKLFF. The CDR3 DNA is TGTGCCAGCAGCCACGGGAGCAGTAATGAAAAACTGTTTTTT.